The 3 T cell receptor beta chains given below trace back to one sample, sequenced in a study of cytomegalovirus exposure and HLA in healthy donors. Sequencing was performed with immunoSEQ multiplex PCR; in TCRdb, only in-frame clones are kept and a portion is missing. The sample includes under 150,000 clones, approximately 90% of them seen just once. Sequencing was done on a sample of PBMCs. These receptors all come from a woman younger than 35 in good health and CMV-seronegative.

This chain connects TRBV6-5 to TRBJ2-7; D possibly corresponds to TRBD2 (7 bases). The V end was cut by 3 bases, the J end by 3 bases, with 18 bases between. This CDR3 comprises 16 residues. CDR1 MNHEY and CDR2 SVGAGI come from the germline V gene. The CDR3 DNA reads TGTGCCAGCAGTTATGACCGGGGGGCCGCTCTCTACGAGCAGTACTTC. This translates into CASSYDRGAALYEQYF.

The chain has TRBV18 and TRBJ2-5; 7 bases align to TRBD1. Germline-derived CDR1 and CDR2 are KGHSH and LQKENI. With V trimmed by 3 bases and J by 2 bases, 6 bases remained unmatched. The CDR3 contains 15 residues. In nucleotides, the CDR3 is TGTGCCAGCTCACCGAGACAGGGAGCTCAAGAGACCCAGTACTTC. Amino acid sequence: CASSPRQGAQETQYF. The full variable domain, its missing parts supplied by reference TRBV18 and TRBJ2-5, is NAGVMQNPRHLVRRRGQEARLRCSPMKGHSHVYWYRQLPEEGLKFMVYLQKENIIDESGMPKERFSAEFPKEGPSILRIQQVVRGDSAAYFCASSPRQGAQETQYFGPGTRLLVL.

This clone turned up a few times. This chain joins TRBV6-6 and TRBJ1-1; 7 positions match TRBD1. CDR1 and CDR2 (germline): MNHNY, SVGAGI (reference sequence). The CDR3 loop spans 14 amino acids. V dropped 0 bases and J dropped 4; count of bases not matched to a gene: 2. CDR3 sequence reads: CASSYSAGGTEAFF. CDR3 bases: TGTGCCAGCAGTTACTCTGCAGGGGGCACTGAAGCTTTCTTT.